A single sample is the source of the 15 T cell receptor beta chains below, sequenced in a study of human thymus T cells. Libraries were prepared by immunoSEQ multiplex PCR; TCRdb keeps only in-frame clonotypes and omits some of them. The data contain tens of thousands of clones, 95% of them singletons. Corrective cardiac operations yielded the resected thymus tissue. What was sequenced was thymus tissue. These receptors were taken from a girl in the first two years of life with a congenital heart defect but otherwise immunologically healthy.

The rearrangement links TRBV19 to TRBJ1-5; D remains ambiguous. This CDR3 is 17 amino acids long. Trimming pared 3 bases from V and 0 bases from J, leaving 15 bases between. The germline V gene encodes CDR1 LNHDA and CDR2 SQIVND (reference sequence). The CDR3 DNA follows: TGTGCCAGTAGTATCCCCTCCCGGGTCTATAGCAATCAGCCCCAGCATTTT. Protein sequence: CASSIPSRVYSNQPQHF.

The gene calls are TRBV27 and TRBJ2-7; TRBD2 might be the D (6 bases). The germline V gene has CDR1 MNHEY and CDR2 SMNVEV (reference sequence). This CDR3 is built from 11 residues. In DNA, the CDR3 is TGTGCTCTTGCGGGGACCTACGAGCAGTACTTC. Its translation is CALAGTYEQYF.

CDR3 DNA: TGTGCCAGCAGTGGGTCCCTAAGGGGGCCTCATGAAGCTTTCTTT. Its translation: CASSGSLRGPHEAFF. This sequence joins TRBV25-1 and TRBJ1-1, with 7 bases matching TRBD1. J was trimmed by 7 bases and V by 4 bases; bases with no gene match: 12. Germline values: CDR1 MGHDK, CDR2 SYGVNS. CDR3 length equals 15 residues.

J is TRBJ2-2 and V is TRBV28, with a weak D call TRBD2 (5 bases). The ends were cut back, 4 bases at V and 2 bases at J, with 20 bases in the middle. Looked up from germline, CDR1 is MDHEN and CDR2 is SYDVKM. The CDR3 loop spans 18 amino acids. Here the CDR3 reads CASSSQRSSKTNTGELFF. In DNA form, the CDR3 reads TGTGCCAGCAGTTCCCAGCGCTCTAGCAAAACAAACACCGGGGAGCTGTTTTTT. The complete variable domain, with remaining parts taken from reference TRBV28 and TRBJ2-2, reads DVKVTQSSRYLVKRTGEKVFLECVQDMDHENMFWYRQDPGLGLRLIYFSYDVKMKEKGDIPEGYSVSREKKERFSLILESASTNQTSMYLCASSSQRSSKTNTGELFFGEGSRLTVL.

The rearrangement uses TRBV29-1 and TRBJ2-3; TRBD1 matches 8 bases. J gave up 0 bases and V 3 bases, and 8 bases lay outside the gene matches. Germline V gene data show CDR1 as SQVTM and CDR2 as ANQGSEA. This CDR3 is 16 amino acids long. In DNA, the CDR3 is TGCAGCGTTGATGGGGACAGGTTAACTAGCACAGATACGCAGTATTTT. Translation: CSVDGDRLTSTDTQYF.

The chain links TRBV18 to TRBJ2-7; D ambiguous. V lost 3 bases to trimming and J lost 0 bases, with 18 bases between them. Looked up from germline, CDR1 is KGHSH and CDR2 is LQKENI. The CDR3 covers 17 residues. CDR3 protein: CASSPRSHGRSSYEQYF. In DNA, the CDR3 is TGTGCCAGCTCACCCCGGAGTCACGGGCGCAGCTCCTACGAGCAGTACTTC.

The V and J genes are TRBV29-1 and TRBJ2-6, with D possibly being TRBD2 (6 bases). Trimming removed 1 base at V and 2 bases at J, with 9 bases between. Germline V gives CDR1 SQVTM, CDR2 ANQGSEA. The CDR3 length is 15 residues. For the CDR3, the DNA is TGCAGCGTTGAAGGGGGAGGTGCTGGGGCCAACGTCCTGACTTTC. It encodes CSVEGGGAGANVLTF.

Concerning this clone itself: The junction does not match germline at one end; this may be a read error. This chain links TRBV5-8 with TRBJ1-1; D gene ambiguous. CDR3 size: 12 residues. Germline lookup yields CDR1 SGHTS and CDR2 YDEGEE. The CDR3 DNA is TGTGCCAGCAGCCGCCTCGGGCCTGAGGCTTTCTTT. Amino acids: CASSRLGPEAFF. Complete variable domain (other parts from reference TRBV5-8 and TRBJ1-1): EAGVTQSPTHLIKTRGQQATLRCSPISGHTSVYWYQQALGLGLQFLLWYDEGEERNRGNFPPRFSGRQFPNYSSELNVNALELEDSALYLCASSRLGPEAFFGQGTRLTVV.

CDR3 coding DNA: TGTGCCAGCAGCTTTATTGGACGGGACAGGGTAACTGGAAACACCATATATTTT. This encodes CASSFIGRDRVTGNTIYF. The chain combines TRBV7-2 with TRBJ1-3; 9 bases align to TRBD1. CDR1 and CDR2 (germline): SGHTA, FQGNSA. The CDR3 consists of 18 residues. V lost 3 bases to trimming and J lost 2 bases; unmatched junction nucleotides: 11. The full variable domain, completed using reference TRBV7-2 and TRBJ1-3, is GAGVSQSPSNKVTEKGKDVELRCDPISGHTALYWYRQSLGQGLEFLIYFQGNSAPDKSGLPSDRFSAERTGGSVSTLTIQRTQQEDSAVYLCASSFIGRDRVTGNTIYFGEGSWLTVV.

The rearrangement joins TRBV5-1 to TRBJ1-4; 7 nucleotides align to TRBD1. CDR3 size: 14 residues. Per the germline V gene, CDR1 is SGHRS and CDR2 is YFSETQ. The V segment lost 4 bases and the J segment 8 bases; nucleotides outside the gene matches: 8. Here the CDR3 DNA reads TGCGCCAGCAGCGTGAACAGGGGTGGCGAAAAACTGTTTTTT. Its translation: CASSVNRGGEKLFF.

This clone is a singleton in its sample. This rearrangement joins TRBV28 to TRBJ2-5, with 7 bases matching TRBD1. The length of the CDR3 is 17 residues. Per the germline V gene, CDR1 is MDHEN and CDR2 is SYDVKM. V dropped 4 bases and J dropped 5; count of bases not matched to a gene: 16. The CDR3 here is CASSSPRGLGSRETQYF. DNA for the CDR3: TGTGCCAGCAGTTCCCCCAGGGGGTTGGGTTCACGGGAGACCCAGTACTTC.

The gene calls are TRBV13 and TRBJ2-1, with 9 nucleotides matching TRBD2. Germline V CDR1 and CDR2: PRHDT, FYEKMQ (reference sequence). The V gene end was trimmed by 7 bases and the J gene end by 4 bases; junction bases not matched to a gene: 8. CDR3 length: 15 amino acids. CDR3 region: CASTSGLASYNEQFF. Written as DNA, the CDR3 is TGTGCCAGCACCTCTGGACTAGCGTCTTACAATGAGCAGTTCTTC. Using reference TRBV13 and TRBJ2-1 for the parts outside the CDR3, the full variable domain is AAGVIQSPRHLIKEKRETATLKCYPIPRHDTVYWYQQGPGQDPQFLISFYEKMQSDKGSIPDRFSAQQFSDYHSELNMSSLELGDSALYFCASTSGLASYNEQFFGPGTRLTVL.

This clone has just one count. The chain carries TRBV6-5 and TRBJ1-1; possibly TRBD1 for D (6 bases). CDR3 length equals 14 residues. V lost 2 bases, J lost 0 bases, and 7 bases lay in between. Germline CDR1 MNHEY, CDR2 SVGAGI. The chain's CDR3 is CASSYGQMNTEAFF. CDR3 sequence (DNA): TGTGCCAGCAGTTACGGACAGATGAACACTGAAGCTTTCTTT.

A single count supports this clone. The chain recombines TRBV5-4 with TRBJ2-3; the match to TRBD2 covers 10 bases. Per germline, CDR1 SGHNT and CDR2 YYREEE (reference sequence). Trimming at V came to 4 bases and at J to 2 bases, leaving 7 bases not matched to a gene. The CDR3 is made up of 16 amino acids. The CDR3 bases are TGTGCCAGCAGCCCTGGACTAGCGGAACTCACAGATACGCAGTATTTT. Its protein product is CASSPGLAELTDTQYF.

The rearrangement links TRBV10-2 to TRBJ1-2; D not certain. Germline V gene lookup returns CDR1 WSHSY and CDR2 SAAADI. The CDR3 is 16 residues long. Deletions cut 6 bases from V and 7 bases from J, with 24 bases between. The CDR3 DNA is TGCGCCAGCAGGAAGACCGGGTCAGCCACTCTAGGTGGCTACACCTTC. The encoded protein is CASRKTGSATLGGYTF.